This is a list of T cell receptor beta chains from one sample in a study of T cells after yellow fever vaccination. Each CDR3 protein is one row after TCRdb ran MiXCR on the 5' RACE reads. This sample has some 500,000 distinct CDR3 sequences, with approximately 13% found just once. The sample here was PBMCs, taken on the day of the yellow fever booster vaccination. These receptors all come from a man between 25 and 39 years old who received the YFV17D yellow fever vaccine. The CDR3 runs from the conserved cysteine through the conserved F or W. The D gene is left open where the match is weak. Only part of the rows carry a size: once, few, many, or a class if the clone is expanded.

TRBJ2-7,TRBV6-6,few,.,CASSRRDLYEQYF,TGTGCCAGCAGCCGCCGGGACCTATACGAGCAGTACTTC
TRBJ2-6,TRBV7-2,.,.,CASSSNTGTRGANVLTF,TGTGCCAGCAGCTCAAATACAGGGACAAGAGGGGCCAACGTCCTGACTTTC
TRBJ2-7,TRBV5-5,few,.,CASSLDSRAYEQYF,TGTGCCAGCAGCTTGGATAGCAGGGCCTACGAGCAGTACTTC
TRBJ2-5,TRBV23-1,.,TRBD1,CASSRYLSRDSQETQYF,TGCGCCAGCAGTCGATACTTATCCAGGGACAGCCAAGAGACCCAGTACTTC
TRBJ2-1,TRBV12-3/TRBV12-4,many,.,CASSSATGNEQFF,TGTGCCAGCAGTTCCGCAACAGGGAATGAGCAGTTCTTC
TRBJ2-3,TRBV20-1,few,.,CSARGTEPGADTQYF,TGCAGTGCTAGAGGGACGGAGCCTGGGGCGGATACGCAGTATTTT
TRBJ2-7,TRBV21-1,.,.,CASSKEWGVAGTYEQYF,TGTGCCAGCAGCAAAGAATGGGGAGTAGCGGGTACCTACGAGCAGTACTTC
TRBJ2-3,TRBV20-1,.,.,CSASGRFTDTQYF,TGCAGTGCTAGCGGCAGGTTCACAGATACGCAGTATTTT
TRBJ2-2,TRBV5-5,few,.,CASSLAWTTTGELFF,TGTGCCAGCAGCTTGGCATGGACTACGACCGGGGAGCTGTTTTTT
TRBJ2-2,TRBV6-2/TRBV6-3,.,.,CASSRSGDTGELFF,TGTGCCAGCAGCCGTTCGGGGGATACCGGGGAGCTGTTTTTT
TRBJ2-4,TRBV5-1,.,.,CASSLEALAGIQYF,TGCGCCAGCAGCTTGGAGGCGTTGGCGGGCATTCAGTACTTC
TRBJ2-7,TRBV6-5,few,.,CASREDSYEQYF,TGTGCCAGCAGGGAGGACAGCTACGAGCAGTACTTC
TRBJ2-5,TRBV19,.,.,CASSTSGVYQETQYF,TGTGCCAGTAGTACTTCAGGGGTGTACCAAGAGACCCAGTACTTC
TRBJ1-5,TRBV12-3/TRBV12-4,few,.,CASSSDRTVSNQPQHF,TGTGCCAGCAGTTCCGACCGGACAGTGAGCAATCAGCCCCAGCATTTT
TRBJ2-3,TRBV27,.,.,CASSEPGVSDTQYF,TGTGCCAGCAGCGAGCCGGGGGTCTCAGATACGCAGTATTTT
TRBJ1-1,TRBV20-1,.,TRBD1,CSAVGTGAFKTEAFF,TGCAGTGCCGTAGGGACAGGTGCATTCAAGACTGAAGCTTTCTTT
TRBJ2-7,TRBV7-2,.,TRBD1,CASSLGTGFTYEQYF,TGTGCCAGCAGCTTGGGGACAGGGTTTACCTACGAGCAGTACTTC
TRBJ2-7,TRBV29-1,.,.,CSVEEGPRREQYF,TGCAGCGTTGAGGAGGGCCCACGGCGCGAGCAGTACTTC
TRBJ2-7,TRBV5-1,.,.,CASSLGLGPTGYEQYF,TGCGCCAGCAGCTTGGGTCTCGGCCCGACGGGCTACGAGCAGTACTTC
TRBJ2-7,TRBV20-1,many,.,CSASSGTYSYEQYF,TGCAGTGCTTCTTCCGGGACCTACTCCTACGAGCAGTACTTC
TRBJ2-1,TRBV29-1,few,TRBD2,CSVGHAGRAYNEQFF,TGCAGCGTTGGGCATGCCGGGAGGGCTTACAATGAGCAGTTCTTC
TRBJ2-2,TRBV5-1,.,TRBD2,CASSVSSGARTGELFF,TGCGCCAGCAGCGTCTCTAGCGGAGCCCGCACCGGGGAGCTGTTTTTT